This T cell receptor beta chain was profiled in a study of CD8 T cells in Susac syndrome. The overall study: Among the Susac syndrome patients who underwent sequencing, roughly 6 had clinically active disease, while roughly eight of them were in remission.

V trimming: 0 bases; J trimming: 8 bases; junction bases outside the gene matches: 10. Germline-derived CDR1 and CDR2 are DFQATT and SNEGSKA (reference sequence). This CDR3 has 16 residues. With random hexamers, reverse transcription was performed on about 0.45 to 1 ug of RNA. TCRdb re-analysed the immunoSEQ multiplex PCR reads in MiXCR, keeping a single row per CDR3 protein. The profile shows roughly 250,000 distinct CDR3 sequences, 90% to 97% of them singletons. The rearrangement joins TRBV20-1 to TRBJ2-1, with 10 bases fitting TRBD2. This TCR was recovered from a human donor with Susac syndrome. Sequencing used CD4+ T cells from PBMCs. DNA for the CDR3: TGCAGTGCTAGAGACCCAGCGGGAGGGCCGGGGTATGAGCAGTTCTTC. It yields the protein CSARDPAGGPGYEQFF.